Below, 30 T cell receptor beta chains from the same sample are listed, as sequenced in a study of human T cells and chemical hapten exposure. As for time point: patch test 2, 6 weeks after DPC sensitization. The treatment here: therapeutic diphenylcyclopropenone sensitization with weekly scalp DPC. MiXCR was run by TCRdb on the RACE reads, yielding one entry per CDR3 protein. The sample shows more than 90,000 distinct CDR3 sequences, approximately 10% of them seen only once. The source material was whole blood, sampled in connection with sensitization to the hapten diphenylcyclopropenone (DPC). The origin of the receptors is a woman aged 40 to 50 with alopecia areata. Some clones in this sample may be carry-over from other donors' samples.

A word on this clonotype: The junction departs from the called germline gene at one end, perhaps through a read error. The chain has TRBV7-2 and TRBJ2-5; weak D call: TRBD1 (6 bases). CDR3 length equals 14 residues. CDR1 SGHTA and CDR2 FQGNSA come from the germline V gene. DNA for the CDR3: TGTGCCAGCAGTTTAGGACAGACGCTTTCTGGCCAGTACTTC. This gives the protein CASSLGQTLSGQYF.

This clonotype was counted only a few times. This chain links TRBV10-3 with TRBJ1-1, with TRBD1 as a possible D gene (6 bases). CDR1 is ENHRY, CDR2 SYGVKD, per germline. The CDR3 runs 14 residues. V was trimmed by 11 bases and J by 3 bases, leaving 19 bases between them. In DNA form, the CDR3 reads TGTGCCTCACGGGGGGCGGCCCTGGACACTGAAGCTTTCTTT. Translation gives CASRGAALDTEAFF.

This clonotype has a handful of counts. This chain uses TRBV4-1 with TRBJ2-4; no clear D. V was trimmed by 0 bases and J by 0 bases, leaving 9 bases between them. Per the germline V gene, CDR1 is MGHRA and CDR2 is YSYEKL. The CDR3 loop spans 16 amino acids. The CDR3 DNA follows: TGCGCCAGCAGCCAAGATTGGGCGGTAGCCAAAAACATTCAGTACTTC. It translates to CASSQDWAVAKNIQYF.

The genes are TRBV29-1 and TRBJ2-3, with TRBD2 identical over 8 bases. In germline, CDR1 is SQVTM, CDR2 ANQGSEA. The CDR3 is 12 residues long. J lost 2 bases, V lost 7 bases, and 2 bases had no gene match. Written as DNA, the CDR3 is TGCAGCGCGCGGGGGGTCACAGATACGCAGTATTTT. Amino acids: CSARGVTDTQYF.

V gene TRBV7-9 combines with J gene TRBJ2-7; 9 bases match TRBD1. Germline assignment: CDR1 SEHNR and CDR2 FQNEAQ (reference sequence). V shed 2 bases, J shed 1 base, and the junction held 9 bases outside the gene matches. This CDR3 contains 17 residues. The CDR3 coding sequence is TGTGCCAGCAGCTTAACCCCAGGACAGGGGCGGTCCTACGAGCAGTACTTC. As protein: CASSLTPGQGRSYEQYF.

This clonotype was seen ten or more times. The CDR3 bases are TGTGCCAGCGGAGCCCCCGGACTAGGGGCCAAAAACATTCAGTACTTC. Translated, it gives CASGAPGLGAKNIQYF. V gene TRBV27 combines with J gene TRBJ2-4, with 7 bases identical to TRBD2. Germline lookup yields CDR1 MNHEY and CDR2 SMNVEV (reference sequence). The CDR3 totals 16 residues. Trimming removed 8 bases from V and 1 base from J; junction bases left unmatched: 11.

This clonotype was seen repeatedly, ten times or more. The chain uses TRBV20-1 and TRBJ2-7; D may match TRBD1 or TRBD2 (5 bases each). This CDR3 region has 15 residues. V lost 6 bases to trimming and J lost 1 base, with 19 bases between them. CDR1 and CDR2 from the germline V gene are DFQATT and SNEGSKA (reference sequence). The CDR3 protein is CSALLRDPPSYEQYF. CDR3 in DNA: TGCAGTGCCCTACTCAGGGACCCTCCTTCCTACGAGCAGTACTTC.

This clonotype was seen at least ten times. The gene calls are TRBV10-3 and TRBJ1-1; 7 bases align to TRBD1. The germline CDR1 and CDR2 sequences are ENHRY and SYGVKD. V shed 5 bases and J 2 bases; nucleotides not matched to a gene: 11. The CDR3 runs 16 residues. CDR3 nucleotides: TGTGCCATCAGTCCGGAGGCCAGGGGGGGAAACACTGAAGCTTTCTTT. Protein sequence: CAISPEARGGNTEAFF.

This clonotype appeared many times. V gene TRBV20-1 combines with J gene TRBJ2-1; weak D call: TRBD2 (6 bases). V lost 6 bases, J lost 0 bases, and 12 bases lay in between. Germline V CDR1 and CDR2: DFQATT, SNEGSKA (reference sequence). The CDR3 has 14 residues. CDR3 sequence reads: CSARGGSSYNEQFF. The CDR3 DNA is TGCAGTGCCCGGGGAGGAAGCTCCTACAATGAGCAGTTCTTC.

This clonotype was recorded many times. The chain joins TRBV25-1 to TRBJ1-6; 9 bases are shared with TRBD1. Germline trimming cut 6 bases from V and 9 bases from J; bases unmatched to any gene: 9. This CDR3 has 15 residues. CDR1 is MGHDK and CDR2 is SYGVNS in the germline V gene. The DNA of the CDR3 is TGTGCCAGCAGCCCCCCGACAGGGGGAGTTTCACCCCTCCACTTT. Amino acid sequence: CASSPPTGGVSPLHF.

This clonotype came up many times. The chain carries TRBV2 and TRBJ1-5; 9 positions match TRBD1. The CDR3 has 15 residues. With V trimmed by 6 bases and J by 0 bases, 3 bases remained unmatched. Per the germline V gene, CDR1 is SNHLY and CDR2 is FYNNEI. In nucleotides, the CDR3 is TGTGCCAGCAGCGGACAGGGGAATAGCAATCAGCCCCAGCATTTT. It yields the protein CASSGQGNSNQPQHF. Supplemented by reference TRBV2 and TRBJ1-5, the full variable domain reads EPEVTQTPSHQVTQMGQEVILRCVPISNHLYFYWYRQILGQKVEFLVSFYNNEISEKSEIFDDQFSVERPDGSNFTLKIRSTKLEDSAMYFCASSGQGNSNQPQHFGDGTRLSIL.

This clonotype showed up many times. The V gene is TRBV27, the J gene TRBJ1-1; TRBD1 agrees at 8 bases. V trimming: 5 bases; J trimming: 3 bases; junction bases outside the gene matches: 8. This CDR3 spans 15 amino acids. CDR1 is MNHEY, CDR2 SMNVEV, per germline (reference sequence). This chain's CDR3 is CASSRRDRRDTEAFF. The CDR3 region has the DNA TGTGCCAGCAGTAGGCGGGACAGGAGGGACACTGAAGCTTTCTTT.

This sequence joins TRBV18 and TRBJ1-3, with D tentatively TRBD1 (6 bases). Germline V gene sequence: CDR1 KGHSH, CDR2 LQKENI. The CDR3 has 14 amino acids. Trimming took 6 bases from V and 3 from J, leaving 12 bases between them. The CDR3 sequence: CASSSDSYGNTIYF. CDR3 DNA sequence: TGTGCCAGCTCCTCGGACAGTTATGGAAACACCATATATTTT.

The table lists this clonotype with many counts. The genes are TRBV19 and TRBJ2-3; 8 bases agree with TRBD2. Unmatched junction bases numbered 10, after V lost 7 bases and J lost 1 base. The germline V gene encodes CDR1 LNHDA and CDR2 SQIVND (reference sequence). This CDR3 contains 16 residues. CDR3 sequence (DNA): TGTGCCAGTACCCCCCGGGCGGGGGGCCGCACAGATACGCAGTATTTT. It specifies CASTPRAGGRTDTQYF.

This clonotype was detected ten times or more. CDR3 region: CASSLAEGTIQYF. The CDR3 DNA sequence: TGTGCCAGCAGCTTAGCTGAGGGGACCATTCAGTACTTC. The genes are TRBV7-9 and TRBJ2-4; perhaps D is TRBD1 or TRBD2 (5 bases each). Germline V gene data show CDR1 as SEHNR and CDR2 as FQNEAQ (reference sequence). This CDR3 contains 13 residues. Deletions cut 0 bases from V and 9 bases from J, with 9 bases between.

At least ten counts were recorded for this clonotype. The V gene is TRBV12-3 or TRBV12-4, the J gene TRBJ2-1; 8 bases align to TRBD2. CDR3 length: 17 residues. The junction had 11 bases not matched to a gene; V was cut back by 3 bases and J by 4 bases. The chain's CDR3 is CASSFWLFGGEYNEQFF. CDR3 coding DNA: TGTGCCAGCAGTTTTTGGTTATTCGGGGGGGAGTACAATGAGCAGTTCTTC.

This clonotype appeared many times. V gene TRBV6-2 or TRBV6-3 combines with J gene TRBJ2-1; 7 positions match TRBD1. The CDR3 loop spans 15 amino acids. The germline gives CDR1 MNHEY, CDR2 SVGEGT. The V gene end was trimmed by 2 bases and the J gene end by 5 bases; junction bases not matched to a gene: 6. The CDR3 loop is CASSYRQGADNEQFF. The CDR3, as DNA: TGTGCCAGCAGTTACAGACAGGGAGCAGACAATGAGCAGTTCTTC.

This clonotype was observed a few times. The V call is TRBV2, the J call TRBJ1-1; D is perhaps TRBD1 (5 bases). With 6 bases removed from V and 7 bases from J, the gap between germline ends came to 18 bases. Germline CDR1 reads SNHLY; CDR2 reads FYNNEI. The CDR3 is made up of 14 amino acids. The CDR3 loop reads CASSRLGDGSEAFF. The CDR3 region has the DNA TGTGCCAGCAGCCGGCTGGGGGATGGTAGTGAAGCTTTCTTT.

This clonotype was recorded many times. This chain uses TRBV10-3 with TRBJ1-1; D is perhaps TRBD1 (6 bases). V was trimmed by 4 bases and J by 1 base, leaving 7 bases between them. From germline, CDR1 is ENHRY and CDR2 SYGVKD. This CDR3 is 13 amino acids long. The CDR3 reads CAISGQENTEAFF. CDR3 bases: TGTGCCATCAGTGGACAGGAGAACACTGAAGCTTTCTTT.

This clonotype occurred many times. V usage is TRBV5-1 and J usage is TRBJ2-1; TRBD2 agrees at 9 bases. In germline, CDR1 is SGHRS, CDR2 YFSETQ. The ends lost 4 bases at V and 9 bases at J; junction bases unmatched: 11. The CDR3 sequence is 15 residues long. Here the CDR3 DNA reads TGCGCCAGCAGCATTCTAGCGGGGTCTACGGCTGAGCAGTTCTTC. Its protein is CASSILAGSTAEQFF.

Ten or more counts support this clonotype. This sequence joins TRBV27 and TRBJ2-7; D gene unclear. From germline, CDR1 is MNHEY and CDR2 SMNVEV (reference sequence). Trimming pared 2 bases from V and 6 bases from J, leaving 14 bases between. The CDR3 is made up of 14 amino acids. The CDR3 region has the DNA TGTGCCAGCAGTTTAGGGCTAGATGTGGGCGAGCAGTACTTC. It specifies CASSLGLDVGEQYF.

This clonotype was picked up many times. The chain is built from TRBV6-2 or TRBV6-3 and TRBJ2-1; 14 nucleotides match TRBD2. The CDR3 sequence is 19 residues long. CDR1 is MNHEY and CDR2 is SVGEGT in the germline V gene. The V and J ends lost 2 bases and 7 bases, in that order; junction bases with no gene match: 13. The CDR3 here is CASSYHKTSGGAARNEQFF. In nucleotides, the CDR3 is TGTGCCAGCAGTTACCACAAGACTAGCGGGGGGGCGGCGCGGAATGAGCAGTTCTTC.

This clonotype was seen at least ten times. V and J are TRBV12-3 or TRBV12-4 and TRBJ2-5; D may be TRBD1 (5 bases). Trimming took off 4 bases at V and 4 bases at J, with 16 bases between the two ends. This CDR3 comprises 15 residues. CDR3 sequence (DNA): TGTGCCAGCAGTTCGACGTCAGGGCTGGCAGAGACCCAGTACTTC. This gives the protein CASSSTSGLAETQYF.

The sample holds a few counts of this clonotype. The chain employs TRBV24-1 and TRBJ2-7; perhaps TRBD2 as D (5 bases). Per the germline V gene, CDR1 is KGHDR and CDR2 is SFDVKD. The CDR3 contains 15 residues. The V end was cut by 4 bases, the J end by 7 bases, with 19 bases between. For the CDR3, the DNA is TGTGCCACCAGTGACGATACGGGGTGGCCGGCGGAGCAGTACTTC. Protein product: CATSDDTGWPAEQYF.

This clonotype occurred many times. This rearrangement joins TRBV28 to TRBJ1-2; no clear D. Per the germline V gene, CDR1 is MDHEN and CDR2 is SYDVKM. V was cut by 4 bases and J by 3 bases, with 15 bases left in between. CDR3 length equals 15 residues. The CDR3 coding sequence is TGTGCCAGCAGTTCCGGTGGGTCCGGCGACTATGGCTACACCTTC. Amino acid sequence: CASSSGGSGDYGYTF.

This clonotype appeared many times. The chain links TRBV28 to TRBJ1-1; TRBD1 matches at 8 bases. Trimming removed 6 bases from V and 4 bases from J; junction bases left unmatched: 7. The CDR3 covers 14 residues. CDR1 is MDHEN and CDR2 is SYDVKM in the germline V gene. The CDR3 reads CASSESRGPTEAFF. The CDR3 coding sequence is TGTGCCAGCAGCGAATCCAGGGGGCCCACTGAAGCTTTCTTT.

The rearrangement links TRBV5-1 to TRBJ2-5; tentatively, D is TRBD1 (7 bases). V was clipped by 2 bases and J by 1 base, with 12 bases between them. The CDR3 consists of 15 residues. Per the germline V gene, CDR1 is SGHRS and CDR2 is YFSETQ. For the CDR3, the DNA is TGCGCCAGCAGCTTAACGCGGGACAGCCAAGAGACCCAGTACTTC. Translation gives CASSLTRDSQETQYF.

In its sample, this clonotype was seen many times. CDR3 DNA: TGCAGTGCTAGGGGTGGGACTCGGAACGAGCAGTACTTC. Translation gives CSARGGTRNEQYF. The chain recombines TRBV20-1 with TRBJ2-7; tentatively, D is TRBD2 (6 bases). From germline, CDR1 is DFQATT and CDR2 SNEGSKA (reference sequence). The V gene lost 3 bases and the J gene lost 5 bases, with 14 bases spanning the gap. The CDR3 extends over 13 amino acids.

This clonotype has more than one count but fewer than ten. Germline and junction disagree at one end, which may indicate a read error. V is TRBV18 and J is TRBJ1-1, with D perhaps matching TRBD1 (6 bases). Germline CDR1 and CDR2: KGHSH and LQKENI. CDR3 size: 15 residues. The DNA of the CDR3 is TGTGCCAGCTCCCCACTAGGGGGGATGAACACTGAAGCTTTCTTT. Amino acid sequence: CASSPLGGMNTEAFF.

The chain couples TRBV29-1 to TRBJ2-1; 10 nucleotides align to TRBD2. The V segment lost 8 bases and the J segment 6 bases; nucleotides outside the gene matches: 7. Germline V gives CDR1 SQVTM, CDR2 ANQGSEA. The CDR3 sequence is 13 residues long. CDR3 region: CSFGTSATNEQFF. The CDR3 region has the DNA TGCAGCTTCGGGACTAGCGCCACCAATGAGCAGTTCTTC.